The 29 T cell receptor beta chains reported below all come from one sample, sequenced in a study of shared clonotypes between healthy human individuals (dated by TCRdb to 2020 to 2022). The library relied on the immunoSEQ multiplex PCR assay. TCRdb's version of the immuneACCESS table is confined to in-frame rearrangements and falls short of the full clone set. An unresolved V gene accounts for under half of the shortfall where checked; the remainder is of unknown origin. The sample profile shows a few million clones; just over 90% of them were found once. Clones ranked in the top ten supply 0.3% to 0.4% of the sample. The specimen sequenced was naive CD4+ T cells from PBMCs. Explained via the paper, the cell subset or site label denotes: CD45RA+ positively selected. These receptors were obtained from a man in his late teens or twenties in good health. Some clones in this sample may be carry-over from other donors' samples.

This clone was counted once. CDR3 nucleotides: TGTGCCAGCAGCTTTGATTACAGGGGAGCCTACGAGCAGTACTTC. Its protein product is CASSFDYRGAYEQYF. The rearrangement joins TRBV11-1 to TRBJ2-7; 7 bases map to TRBD1. CDR3 length: 15 amino acids. CDR1 is SGHAT, CDR2 FQDESV, per germline (reference sequence). J lost 2 bases, V lost 3 bases, and 7 bases had no gene match.

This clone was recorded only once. CDR3 sequence reads: CASSLISGQVGGEQYF. The CDR3 DNA sequence: TGTGCCAGCAGTTTGATTTCGGGACAAGTTGGCGGCGAGCAGTACTTC. The chain links TRBV27 to TRBJ2-7, with a tentative D call TRBD1 (6 bases). Germline assignment: CDR1 MNHEY and CDR2 SMNVEV (reference sequence). The CDR3 extends over 16 amino acids. The V end was cut by 3 bases, the J end by 6 bases, with 21 bases between.

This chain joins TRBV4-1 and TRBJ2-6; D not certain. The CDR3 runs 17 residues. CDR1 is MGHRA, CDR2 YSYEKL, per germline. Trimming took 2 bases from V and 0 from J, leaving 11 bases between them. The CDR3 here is CASSQSDGRSGANVLTF. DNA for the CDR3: TGCGCCAGCAGCCAATCGGATGGTCGCTCTGGGGCCAACGTCCTGACTTTC.

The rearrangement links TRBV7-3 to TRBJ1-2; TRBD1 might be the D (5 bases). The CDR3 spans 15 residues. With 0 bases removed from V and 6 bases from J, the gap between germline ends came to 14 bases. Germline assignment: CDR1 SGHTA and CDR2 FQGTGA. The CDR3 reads CASSLTGDRTDGYTF. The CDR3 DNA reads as TGTGCCAGCAGCTTAACAGGGGACCGTACAGATGGCTACACCTTC.

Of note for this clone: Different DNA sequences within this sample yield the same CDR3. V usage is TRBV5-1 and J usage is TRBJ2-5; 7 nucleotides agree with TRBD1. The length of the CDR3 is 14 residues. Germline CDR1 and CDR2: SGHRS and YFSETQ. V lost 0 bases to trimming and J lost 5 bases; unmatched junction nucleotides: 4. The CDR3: CASSLAGGKETQYF. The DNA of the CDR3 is TGCGCCAGCAGCTTGGCAGGGGGTAAGGAGACCCAGTACTTC.

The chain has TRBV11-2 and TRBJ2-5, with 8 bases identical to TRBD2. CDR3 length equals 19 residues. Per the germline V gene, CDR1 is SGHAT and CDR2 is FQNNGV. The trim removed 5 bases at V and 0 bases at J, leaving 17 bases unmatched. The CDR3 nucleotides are TGTGCCAGCAGCCAACCAGGGCTACTAGCGGCCATGTACCAAGAGACCCAGTACTTC. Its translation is CASSQPGLLAAMYQETQYF.

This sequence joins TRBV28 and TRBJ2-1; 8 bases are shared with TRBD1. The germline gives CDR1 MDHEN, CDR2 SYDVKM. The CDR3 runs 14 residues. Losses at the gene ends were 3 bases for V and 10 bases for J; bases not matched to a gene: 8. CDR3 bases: TGTGCCAGCAGTTTCCAGGGGGCGAGTAGAGAGCAGTTCTTC. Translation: CASSFQGASREQFF.

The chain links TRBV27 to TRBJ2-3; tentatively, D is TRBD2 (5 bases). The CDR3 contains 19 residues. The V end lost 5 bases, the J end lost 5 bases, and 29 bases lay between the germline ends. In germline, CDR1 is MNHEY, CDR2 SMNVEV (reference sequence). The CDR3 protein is CASSPLLLLRDRSRDTQYF. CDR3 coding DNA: TGTGCCAGCAGTCCCCTCCTTTTACTTCGGGATAGAAGTCGAGATACGCAGTATTTT.

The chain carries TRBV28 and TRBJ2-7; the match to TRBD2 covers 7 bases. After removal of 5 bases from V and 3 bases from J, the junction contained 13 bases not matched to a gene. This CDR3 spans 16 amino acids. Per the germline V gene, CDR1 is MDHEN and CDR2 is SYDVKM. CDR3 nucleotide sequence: TGTGCCAGCAGTCAACTTTCGGGAGGCGCCCTCTACGAGCAGTACTTC. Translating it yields CASSQLSGGALYEQYF.

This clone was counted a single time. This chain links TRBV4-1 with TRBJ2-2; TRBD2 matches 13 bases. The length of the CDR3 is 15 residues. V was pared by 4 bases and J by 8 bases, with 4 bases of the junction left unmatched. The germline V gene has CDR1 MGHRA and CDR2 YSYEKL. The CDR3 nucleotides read TGCGCCAGCAGCCTTCGGACTAGCGGGAGTGGGGAGCTGTTTTTT. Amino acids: CASSLRTSGSGELFF.

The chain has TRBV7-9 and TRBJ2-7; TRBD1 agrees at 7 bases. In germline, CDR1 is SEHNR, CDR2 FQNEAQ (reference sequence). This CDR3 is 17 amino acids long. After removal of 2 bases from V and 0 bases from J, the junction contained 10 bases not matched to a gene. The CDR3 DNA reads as TGTGCCAGCAGCTTACCCAAGACAGGGTCACCCTCCTACGAGCAGTACTTC. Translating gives CASSLPKTGSPSYEQYF.

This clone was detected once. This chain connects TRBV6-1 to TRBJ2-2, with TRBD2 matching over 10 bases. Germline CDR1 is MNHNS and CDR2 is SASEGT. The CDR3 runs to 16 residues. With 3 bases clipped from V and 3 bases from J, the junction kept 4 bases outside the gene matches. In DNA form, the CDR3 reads TGTGCCAGCAGTGACAGCGGGAGGGTCGACACCGGGGAGCTGTTTTTT. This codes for CASSDSGRVDTGELFF.

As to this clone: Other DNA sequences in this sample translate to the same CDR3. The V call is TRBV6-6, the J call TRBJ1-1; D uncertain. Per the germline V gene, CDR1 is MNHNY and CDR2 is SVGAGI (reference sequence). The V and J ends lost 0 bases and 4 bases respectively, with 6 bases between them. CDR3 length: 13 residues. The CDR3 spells CASSYSGVTEAFF. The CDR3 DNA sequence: TGTGCCAGCAGTTACTCCGGTGTCACTGAAGCTTTCTTT.

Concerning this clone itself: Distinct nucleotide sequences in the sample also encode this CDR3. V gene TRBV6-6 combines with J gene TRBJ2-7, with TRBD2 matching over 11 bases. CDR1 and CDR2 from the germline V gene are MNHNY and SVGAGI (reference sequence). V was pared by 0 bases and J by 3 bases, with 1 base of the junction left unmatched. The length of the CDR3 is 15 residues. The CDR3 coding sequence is TGTGCCAGCAGTTACTCGGGACTAGCGGACTACGAGCAGTACTTC. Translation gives CASSYSGLADYEQYF.

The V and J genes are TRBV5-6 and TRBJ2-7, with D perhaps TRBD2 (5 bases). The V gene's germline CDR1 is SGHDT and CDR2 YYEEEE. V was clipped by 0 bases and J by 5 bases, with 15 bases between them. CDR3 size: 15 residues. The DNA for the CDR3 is TGTGCCAGCAGCTTGGAGCGAGTGGGAGTGCACGAGCAGTACTTC. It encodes CASSLERVGVHEQYF.

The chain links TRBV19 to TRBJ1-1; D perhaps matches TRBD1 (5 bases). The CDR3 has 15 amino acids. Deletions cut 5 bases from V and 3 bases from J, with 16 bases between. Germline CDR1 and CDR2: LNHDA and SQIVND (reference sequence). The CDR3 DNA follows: TGTGCCAGTAGTGCCCGCGGGGCGCCCGACACTGAAGCTTTCTTT. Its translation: CASSARGAPDTEAFF.

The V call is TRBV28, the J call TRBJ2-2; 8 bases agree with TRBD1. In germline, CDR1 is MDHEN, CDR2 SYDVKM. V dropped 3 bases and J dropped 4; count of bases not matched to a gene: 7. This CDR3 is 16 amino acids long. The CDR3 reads CASSFPTGAGTGELFF. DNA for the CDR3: TGTGCCAGCAGTTTCCCGACAGGGGCGGGCACCGGGGAGCTGTTTTTT.

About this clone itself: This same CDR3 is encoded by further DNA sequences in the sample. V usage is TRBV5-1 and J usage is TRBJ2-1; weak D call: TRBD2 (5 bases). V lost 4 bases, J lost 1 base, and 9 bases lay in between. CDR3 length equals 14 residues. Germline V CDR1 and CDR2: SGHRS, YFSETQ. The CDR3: CASSPLASYNEQFF. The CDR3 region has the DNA TGCGCCAGCAGCCCTCTAGCATCCTACAATGAGCAGTTCTTC.

The CDR3 DNA reads as TGTGCCAGCAGCCAGATTTCGACTACACGACGCGATGAGCAGTTCTTC. Protein sequence: CASSQISTTRRDEQFF. The chain joins TRBV7-9 to TRBJ2-1; D might be TRBD2 (5 bases). With 5 bases removed from V and 8 bases from J, the gap between germline ends came to 22 bases. The CDR3 length is 16 residues. The germline V gene encodes CDR1 SEHNR and CDR2 FQNEAQ (reference sequence).

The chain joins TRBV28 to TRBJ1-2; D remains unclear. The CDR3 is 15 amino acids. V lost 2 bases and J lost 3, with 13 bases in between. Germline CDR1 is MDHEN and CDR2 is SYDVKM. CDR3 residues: CASSLDPGRYYGYTF. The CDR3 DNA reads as TGTGCCAGCAGTTTAGACCCGGGAAGGTACTATGGCTACACCTTC.

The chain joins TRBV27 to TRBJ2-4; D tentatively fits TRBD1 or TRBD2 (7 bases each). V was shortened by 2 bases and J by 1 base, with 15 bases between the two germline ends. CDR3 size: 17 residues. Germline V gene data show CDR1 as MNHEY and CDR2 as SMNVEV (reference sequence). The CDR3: CASSLVGEGAAKNIQYF. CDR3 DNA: TGTGCCAGCAGTTTAGTGGGGGAGGGGGCTGCCAAAAACATTCAGTACTTC.

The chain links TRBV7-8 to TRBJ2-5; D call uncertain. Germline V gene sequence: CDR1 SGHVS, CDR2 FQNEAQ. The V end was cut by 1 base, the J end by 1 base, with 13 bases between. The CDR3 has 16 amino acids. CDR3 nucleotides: TGTGCCAGCAGCTTAGTGAGCTTGGTTCCCCAAGAGACCCAGTACTTC. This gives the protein CASSLVSLVPQETQYF.

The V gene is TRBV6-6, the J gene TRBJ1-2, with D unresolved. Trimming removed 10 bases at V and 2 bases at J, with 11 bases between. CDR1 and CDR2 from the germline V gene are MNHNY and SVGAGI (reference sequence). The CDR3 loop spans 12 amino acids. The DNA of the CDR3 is TGTGCCACCGCGGACCTGAACTATGGCTACACCTTC. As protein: CATADLNYGYTF.

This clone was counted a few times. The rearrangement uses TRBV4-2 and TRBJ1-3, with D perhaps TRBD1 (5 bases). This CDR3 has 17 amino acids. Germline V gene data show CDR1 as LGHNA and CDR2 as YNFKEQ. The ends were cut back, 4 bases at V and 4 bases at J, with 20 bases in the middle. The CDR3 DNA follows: TGTGCCAGCAGCCGCGACCCCGGGACCATATCGGGAAACACCATATATTTT. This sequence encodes CASSRDPGTISGNTIYF.

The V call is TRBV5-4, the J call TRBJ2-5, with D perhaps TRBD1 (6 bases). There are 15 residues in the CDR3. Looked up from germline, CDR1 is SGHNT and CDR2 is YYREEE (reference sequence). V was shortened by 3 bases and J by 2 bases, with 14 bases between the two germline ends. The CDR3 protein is CASSSRQDLQETQYF. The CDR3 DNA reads TGTGCCAGCAGCTCCAGACAGGACCTTCAAGAGACCCAGTACTTC.

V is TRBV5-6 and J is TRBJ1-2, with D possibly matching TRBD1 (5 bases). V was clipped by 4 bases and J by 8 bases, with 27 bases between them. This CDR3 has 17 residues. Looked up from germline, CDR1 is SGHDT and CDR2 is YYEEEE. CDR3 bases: TGTGCCAGCAGCCAGCCTAACCTAGACAGCCCTAGGGGCGGCTACACCTTC. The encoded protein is CASSQPNLDSPRGGYTF.

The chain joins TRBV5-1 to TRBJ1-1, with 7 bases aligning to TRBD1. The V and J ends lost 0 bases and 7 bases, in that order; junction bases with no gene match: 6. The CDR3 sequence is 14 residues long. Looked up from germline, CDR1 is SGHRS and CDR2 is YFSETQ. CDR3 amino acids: CASSLVQGEGEAFF. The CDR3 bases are TGCGCCAGCAGCTTGGTCCAGGGGGAGGGTGAAGCTTTCTTT.

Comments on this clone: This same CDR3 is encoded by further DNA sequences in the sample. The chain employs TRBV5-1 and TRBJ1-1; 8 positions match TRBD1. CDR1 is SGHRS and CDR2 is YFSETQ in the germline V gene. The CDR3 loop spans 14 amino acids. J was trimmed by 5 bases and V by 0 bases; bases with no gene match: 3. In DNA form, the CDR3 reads TGCGCCAGCAGCTTGGGCAGGGGGCGGACTGAAGCTTTCTTT. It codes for CASSLGRGRTEAFF.

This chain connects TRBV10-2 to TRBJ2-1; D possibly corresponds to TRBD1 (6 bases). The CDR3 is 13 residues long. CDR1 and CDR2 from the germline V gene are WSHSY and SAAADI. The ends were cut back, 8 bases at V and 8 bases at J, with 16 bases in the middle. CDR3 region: CASQLRGLDEQFF. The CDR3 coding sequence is TGCGCCAGCCAATTAAGGGGGTTGGATGAGCAGTTCTTC.